A single T cell receptor (beta chain) is shown here with its context. V trimming: 4 bases; J trimming: 7 bases; junction bases outside the gene matches: 9. The CDR3 length is 14 residues. Per the germline V gene, CDR1 is MDHEN and CDR2 is SYDVKM. The data stem from a study of early T cells in non-severe SARS-CoV-2 infection. In TCRdb, the 5' RACE reads were re-called with MiXCR into one record per CDR3 protein. The repertoire consists of roughly 80,000 distinct CDR3 sequences, with roughly a sixth occurring once and the leading ten covering less than 15%. The V gene is TRBV28, the J gene TRBJ1-1; 7 positions agree with TRBD1. The receptor comes from an adult who was a healthcare worker with PCR-confirmed SARS-CoV-2 infection or an uninfected control (not recorded which). The sample consisted of whole blood. CDR3 loop: CASSSWGQILEAFF. CDR3 sequence (DNA): TGTGCCAGCAGTTCTTGGGGACAGATACTTGAAGCTTTCTTT.